This passage covers 3 T cell receptor beta chains from one sample sequenced in a study of T cells in Graves' hyperthyroidism and ophthalmopathy. Researchers took RNA transcripts and amplified the TCR beta CDR3 regions from them. HTBI primers were employed in a first-round RT-PCR of the TCR CDR3. TCRdb re-derived calls from the multiplex PCR reads in MiXCR, one entry per CDR3 protein. Among 800,000 or so distinct CDR3 sequences listed, about 38% were seen once. The source material was blood. The source is a man aged 18 to 29 with Graves' hyperthyroidism.

The chain couples TRBV19 to TRBJ1-2; unclear D gene. The CDR3 consists of 11 residues. Trimming pared 5 bases from V and 6 bases from J, leaving 7 bases between. Germline V gene data show CDR1 as LNHDA and CDR2 as SQIVND (reference sequence). The CDR3 protein is CASSEGHGYTF. The CDR3 DNA follows: TGTGCCAGTAGTGAAGGGCATGGCTACACCTTC.

V and J are TRBV20-1 and TRBJ2-5; 7 nucleotides match TRBD1. The J segment lost 5 bases and the V segment lost 0 bases, leaving 9 bases of the junction unmatched. Germline-derived CDR1 and CDR2 are DFQATT and SNEGSKA (reference sequence). The CDR3 is 15 amino acids. The DNA for the CDR3 is TGCAGTGCTAGAGAAGGGGGCAGTTGGTGGGAGACCCAGTACTTC. It is translated as CSAREGGSWWETQYF.

In its sample, this clonotype was seen a few times. The CDR3 DNA sequence: TGTGCCAGCAGCTTTGTCTGGCCGGACGAGCAGTACTTC. It codes for CASSFVWPDEQYF. The chain joins TRBV7-2 to TRBJ2-7; D is unresolved. V was cut by 3 bases and J by 5 bases, with 11 bases left in between. The germline V gene encodes CDR1 SGHTA and CDR2 FQGNSA. The CDR3 loop spans 13 amino acids. Together with reference TRBV7-2 and TRBJ2-7, the CDR3 gives the full variable domain: GAGVSQSPSNKVTEKGKDVELRCDPISGHTALYWYRQSLGQGLEFLIYFQGNSAPDKSGLPSDRFSAERTGGSVSTLTIQRTQQEDSAVYLCASSFVWPDEQYFGPGTRLTVT.